The 21 T cell receptor beta chains reported below all come from one sample, sequenced in a study of blood T cells in healthy people across ages. The authors ran a second PCR of about 6 to 11 cycles using a sample-barcoded 5' primer and a J-beta primer mix. TCRdb itself ran the 5' RACE reads through MiXCR, one entry per CDR3 protein. In the table there are 700,000 to 950,000 distinct CDR3 sequences, roughly 64% of which are singletons. Sequencing was performed on blood. These receptor sequences come from a man aged 30 to 39 in good health.

The genes are TRBV27 and TRBJ1-4; D may be TRBD1 (6 bases). Trimming left V 1 base short and J 7 bases short, with 13 bases between. The CDR3 has 15 amino acids. Per germline, CDR1 MNHEY and CDR2 SMNVEV (reference sequence). CDR3 coding DNA: TGTGCCAGCAGTTTATTACGGGGGGCGCCTGAAAAACTGTTTTTT. Translation gives CASSLLRGAPEKLFF.

The V gene is TRBV6-6, the J gene TRBJ1-3; D is uncertain. CDR3 length: 14 amino acids. Trimming took 6 bases from V and 0 from J, leaving 9 bases between them. The germline gives CDR1 MNHNY, CDR2 SVGAGI (reference sequence). DNA of the CDR3: TGTGCCAGCAGCTCTATCCTCTCTGGAAACACCATATATTTT. This codes for CASSSILSGNTIYF.

The chain uses TRBV3-1 and TRBJ2-7, with no clear D. CDR1 is LGHDT, CDR2 YNNKEL, per germline (reference sequence). Deletions cut 3 bases from V and 1 base from J, with 10 bases between. The CDR3 is 14 residues long. Here the CDR3 DNA reads TGTGCCAGCAGCCAGGGAATTATATCCTACGAGCAGTACTTC. Protein sequence: CASSQGIISYEQYF.

This clonotype was seen a few times. The rearrangement joins TRBV6-2 or TRBV6-3 to TRBJ2-7; D is possibly TRBD1 (7 bases). The CDR3 spans 12 residues. Trimming left V 8 bases short and J 8 bases short, with 16 bases between. Germline lookup yields CDR1 MNHEY and CDR2 SVGEGT. The CDR3 loop is CASAGQLFQQYF. The DNA for the CDR3 is TGTGCCAGCGCGGGACAGCTTTTTCAGCAGTACTTC.

Only a few counts were recorded for this clonotype. The CDR3 protein is CSAERDWTQYF. The CDR3 coding sequence is TGCAGTGCCGAGCGGGATTGGACCCAGTACTTC. J is TRBJ2-5 and V is TRBV20-1, with 7 bases aligning to TRBD2. The germline V gene encodes CDR1 DFQATT and CDR2 SNEGSKA (reference sequence). V was pared by 6 bases and J by 7 bases, with 5 bases of the junction left unmatched. This CDR3 spans 11 amino acids.

The chain couples TRBV7-9 to TRBJ1-1; tentative D call: TRBD1 (6 bases). Germline CDR1 SEHNR, CDR2 FQNEAQ (reference sequence). The germline V and J ends were trimmed by 5 bases and 4 bases, with 17 bases remaining between them. The CDR3 loop spans 15 amino acids. CDR3 protein: CASSRETGWVTEAFF. For the CDR3, the DNA is TGTGCCAGCAGCCGAGAGACAGGCTGGGTCACTGAAGCTTTCTTT.

The V call is TRBV20-1, the J call TRBJ2-1; no definite D call. V was cut by 3 bases and J by 6 bases, with 6 bases left in between. The CDR3 runs to 11 residues. In germline, CDR1 is DFQATT, CDR2 SNEGSKA (reference sequence). CDR3 coding DNA: TGCAGTGCTAGCGGGTTCAATGAGCAGTTCTTC. As protein: CSASGFNEQFF.

This chain uses TRBV29-1 with TRBJ2-6; 12 bases align to TRBD2. The CDR3 sequence is 17 residues long. The junction had 6 bases not matched to a gene; V was cut back by 5 bases and J by 1 base. CDR1 and CDR2 (germline): SQVTM, ANQGSEA. The CDR3 bases are TGCAGCGTTTCGACTAGCGGGGGCCTTTCTGGGGCCAACGTCCTGACTTTC. It is translated as CSVSTSGGLSGANVLTF.

This clonotype was observed a handful of times. The V and J genes are TRBV13 and TRBJ1-2, with D tentatively TRBD1 (6 bases). CDR1 is PRHDT, CDR2 FYEKMQ, per germline (reference sequence). The CDR3 is 15 amino acids. Deletions cut 5 bases from V and 2 bases from J, with 15 bases between. CDR3 sequence: CASSRGQKLNYGYTF. The CDR3 DNA is TGTGCCAGCAGCCGCGGACAGAAATTAAACTATGGCTACACCTTC.

The chain employs TRBV29-1 and TRBJ1-1; a possible D gene is TRBD1 (5 bases). Germline-derived CDR1 and CDR2 are SQVTM and ANQGSEA. V was pared by 3 bases and J by 0 bases, with 20 bases between. The CDR3 consists of 17 residues. The CDR3 protein is CSVDTGRGSKMNTEAFF. CDR3 coding DNA: TGCAGCGTTGATACGGGACGGGGATCAAAAATGAACACTGAAGCTTTCTTT.

The chain is built from TRBV11-2 and TRBJ1-2; no clear D gene. With 5 bases removed from V and 4 bases from J, the gap between germline ends came to 5 bases. Germline V gene lookup returns CDR1 SGHAT and CDR2 FQNNGV. This CDR3 spans 11 amino acids. The CDR3 sequence is CASSRSYGYTF. CDR3 nucleotide sequence: TGTGCCAGCAGCCGTAGCTATGGCTACACCTTC. The whole variable domain, remainder taken from reference TRBV11-2 and TRBJ1-2, is EAGVAQSPRYKIIEKRQSVAFWCNPISGHATLYWYQQILGQGPKLLIQFQNNGVVDDSQLPKDRFSAERLKGVDSTLKIQPAKLEDSAVYLCASSRSYGYTFGSGTRLTVV.

Notes on this clonotype: Relative to the germline gene, one junction end is altered; a read error may explain this. As DNA, the CDR3 is TGTGCCAGCACCTTAGGCGGGGGAGGGAAAAAGACCCAGTACTTC. This gives the protein CASTLGGGGKKTQYF. The genes are TRBV7-2 and TRBJ2-5, with 7 bases identical to TRBD2. Germline values: CDR1 SGHTA, CDR2 FQGNSA. The CDR3 totals 15 residues.

The rearrangement links TRBV5-6 to TRBJ2-1, with no clear D. V was shortened by 0 bases and J by 7 bases, with 14 bases between the two germline ends. The CDR3 is 15 residues long. Per the germline V gene, CDR1 is SGHDT and CDR2 is YYEEEE. The CDR3 nucleotides are TGTGCCAGCAGCTTGGCCCGCAGTAGCTCAAATGAGCAGTTCTTC. It translates to CASSLARSSSNEQFF.

J is TRBJ1-2 and V is TRBV7-9; D is ambiguous. Trimming shortened V by 7 bases and J by 5 bases, and 14 bases separated the two germline ends. The CDR3 totals 13 residues. CDR1 is SEHNR, CDR2 FQNEAQ, per germline (reference sequence). The CDR3 DNA follows: TGTGCCAGCATCCCAGCCGATAATTATGGCTACACCTTC. It specifies CASIPADNYGYTF.

This chain connects TRBV7-2 to TRBJ2-7, with 7 positions matching TRBD1. Germline CDR1 and CDR2: SGHTA and FQGNSA. The length of the CDR3 is 14 residues. The J segment lost 4 bases and the V segment lost 3 bases, leaving 6 bases of the junction unmatched. The CDR3 region is CASSFTTGAYEQYF. CDR3 coding DNA: TGTGCCAGCAGCTTCACCACAGGGGCTTACGAGCAGTACTTC.

The V gene is TRBV6-5, the J gene TRBJ2-7; D remains ambiguous. Trimming removed 7 bases at V and 3 bases at J, with 13 bases between. The CDR3 is 13 amino acids. In germline, CDR1 is MNHEY, CDR2 SVGAGI. CDR3 sequence reads: CASILDGDYEQYF. The CDR3 nucleotides read TGTGCCAGCATCCTGGACGGAGACTACGAGCAGTACTTC.

The V and J genes are TRBV3-1 and TRBJ2-3; the match to TRBD2 covers 10 bases. The germline CDR1 and CDR2 sequences are LGHDT and YNNKEL (reference sequence). V trimming: 5 bases; J trimming: 5 bases; junction bases outside the gene matches: 4. The CDR3 loop spans 14 amino acids. CDR3 in amino acids: CASSTLAGVDTQYF. In DNA, the CDR3 is TGTGCCAGCAGCACTCTAGCGGGGGTAGATACGCAGTATTTT.

The J gene is TRBJ2-3, the V gene TRBV20-1, with no clear D. Germline CDR1 is DFQATT and CDR2 is SNEGSKA (reference sequence). The V end lost 0 bases, the J end lost 0 bases, and 7 bases lay between the germline ends. There are 14 residues in the CDR3. The CDR3 DNA follows: TGCAGTGCTAGAGATTCAAGAAGCACAGATACGCAGTATTTT. Translated, it gives CSARDSRSTDTQYF.

This clonotype was counted only a few times. The V call is TRBV7-8, the J call TRBJ2-1, with D possibly matching TRBD2 (6 bases). Germline-derived CDR1 and CDR2 are SGHVS and FQNEAQ. The CDR3 spans 15 residues. V gave up 1 base and J gave up 2 bases, with 9 bases separating them. CDR3: CASSLDAGTYNEQFF. DNA for the CDR3: TGTGCCAGCAGCTTAGATGCGGGAACCTACAATGAGCAGTTCTTC. The full variable domain, rest sourced from reference TRBV7-8 and TRBJ2-1, is GAGVSQSPRYKVAKRGQDVALRCDPISGHVSLFWYQQALGQGPEFLTYFQNEAQLDKSGLPSDRFFAERPEGSVSTLKIQRTQQEDSAVYLCASSLDAGTYNEQFFGPGTRLTVL.

This chain joins TRBV21-1 and TRBJ2-5; the table's D gene call, TRBD1, was not cross checked with the DNA. TRBV21-1 is deemed a pseudogene. The length of the CDR3 is 14 residues. The chain's CDR3 is CASSKEGEWETQYF. DNA of the CDR3: TGTGCCAGCAGCAAGGAAGGGGAATGGGAGACCCAGTACTTC.

The chain links TRBV11-2 to TRBJ1-2; D gene unclear. In germline, CDR1 is SGHAT, CDR2 FQNNGV. There are 13 residues in the CDR3. With 3 bases removed from V and 8 bases from J, the gap between germline ends came to 13 bases. The CDR3 sequence is CASSFAGPRGYTF. DNA for the CDR3: TGTGCCAGCAGCTTCGCCGGGCCTCGGGGCTACACCTTC.